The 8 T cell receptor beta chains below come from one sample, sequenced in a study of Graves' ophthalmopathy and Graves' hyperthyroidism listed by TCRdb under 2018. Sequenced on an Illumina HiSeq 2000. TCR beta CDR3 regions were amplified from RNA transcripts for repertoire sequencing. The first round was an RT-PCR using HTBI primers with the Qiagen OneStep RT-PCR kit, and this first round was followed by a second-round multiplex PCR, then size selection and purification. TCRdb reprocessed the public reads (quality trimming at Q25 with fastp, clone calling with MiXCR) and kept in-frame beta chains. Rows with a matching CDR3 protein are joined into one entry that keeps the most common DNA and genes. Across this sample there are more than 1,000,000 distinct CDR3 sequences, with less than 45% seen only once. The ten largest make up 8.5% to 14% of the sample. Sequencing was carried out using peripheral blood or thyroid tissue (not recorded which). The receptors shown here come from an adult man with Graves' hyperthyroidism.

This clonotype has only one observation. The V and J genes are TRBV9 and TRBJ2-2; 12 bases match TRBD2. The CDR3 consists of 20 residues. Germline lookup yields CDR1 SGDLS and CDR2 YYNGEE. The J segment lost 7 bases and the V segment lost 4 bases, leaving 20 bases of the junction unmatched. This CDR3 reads CASSTSLHGASGRAGGELFF. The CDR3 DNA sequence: TGTGCCAGCAGCACCAGCCTGCACGGGGCTAGCGGGAGGGCCGGCGGGGAGCTGTTTTTT.

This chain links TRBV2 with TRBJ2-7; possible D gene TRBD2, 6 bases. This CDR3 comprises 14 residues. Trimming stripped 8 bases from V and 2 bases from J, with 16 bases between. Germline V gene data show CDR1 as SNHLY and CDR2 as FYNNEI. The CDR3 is CASSTRGVPYEQYF. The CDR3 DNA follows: TGTGCCAGCTCCACCCGCGGGGTCCCCTACGAGCAGTACTTC.

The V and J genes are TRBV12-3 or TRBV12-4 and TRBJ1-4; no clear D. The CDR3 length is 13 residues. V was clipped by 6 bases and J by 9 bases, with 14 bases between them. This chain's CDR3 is CASSPRPGQKLFF. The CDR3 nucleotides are TGTGCCAGCAGCCCTCGACCTGGGCAAAAACTGTTTTTT.

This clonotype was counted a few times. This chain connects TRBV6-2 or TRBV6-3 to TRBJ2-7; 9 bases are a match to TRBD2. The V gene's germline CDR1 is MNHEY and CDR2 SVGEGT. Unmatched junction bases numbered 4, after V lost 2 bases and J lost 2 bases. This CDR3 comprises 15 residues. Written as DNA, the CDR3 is TGTGCCAGCAGTTACAGGAGCGGGGGGCCCTACGAGCAGTACTTC. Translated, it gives CASSYRSGGPYEQYF.

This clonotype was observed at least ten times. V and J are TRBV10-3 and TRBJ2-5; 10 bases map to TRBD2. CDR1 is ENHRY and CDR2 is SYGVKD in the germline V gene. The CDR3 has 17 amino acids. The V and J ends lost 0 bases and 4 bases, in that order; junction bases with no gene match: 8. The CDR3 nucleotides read TGTGCCATCAGTGAGTCAAGCGGGAGGGCCGGAAGAGAGACCCAGTACTTC. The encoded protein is CAISESSGRAGRETQYF.

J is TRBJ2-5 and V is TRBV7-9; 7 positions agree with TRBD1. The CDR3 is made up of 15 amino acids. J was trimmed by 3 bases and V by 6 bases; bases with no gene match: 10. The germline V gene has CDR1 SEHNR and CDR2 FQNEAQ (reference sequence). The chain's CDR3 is CASSYSSTGEETQYF. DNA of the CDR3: TGTGCCAGCAGTTACTCGAGTACAGGGGAAGAGACCCAGTACTTC.

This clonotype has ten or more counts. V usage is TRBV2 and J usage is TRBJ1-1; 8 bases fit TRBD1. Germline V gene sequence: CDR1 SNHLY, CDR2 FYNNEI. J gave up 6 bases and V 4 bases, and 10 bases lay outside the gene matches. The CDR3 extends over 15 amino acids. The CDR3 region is CASSGSGGLRAEAFF. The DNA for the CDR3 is TGTGCCAGCAGTGGTTCAGGGGGCCTGAGAGCTGAAGCTTTCTTT.

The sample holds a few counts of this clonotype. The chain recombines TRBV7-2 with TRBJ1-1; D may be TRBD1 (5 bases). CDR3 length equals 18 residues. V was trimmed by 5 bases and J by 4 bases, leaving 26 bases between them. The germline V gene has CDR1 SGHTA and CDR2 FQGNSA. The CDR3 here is CASSIPPVRGERATEAFF. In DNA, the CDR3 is TGTGCCAGCAGCATCCCCCCCGTGCGAGGGGAGCGGGCCACTGAAGCTTTCTTT.